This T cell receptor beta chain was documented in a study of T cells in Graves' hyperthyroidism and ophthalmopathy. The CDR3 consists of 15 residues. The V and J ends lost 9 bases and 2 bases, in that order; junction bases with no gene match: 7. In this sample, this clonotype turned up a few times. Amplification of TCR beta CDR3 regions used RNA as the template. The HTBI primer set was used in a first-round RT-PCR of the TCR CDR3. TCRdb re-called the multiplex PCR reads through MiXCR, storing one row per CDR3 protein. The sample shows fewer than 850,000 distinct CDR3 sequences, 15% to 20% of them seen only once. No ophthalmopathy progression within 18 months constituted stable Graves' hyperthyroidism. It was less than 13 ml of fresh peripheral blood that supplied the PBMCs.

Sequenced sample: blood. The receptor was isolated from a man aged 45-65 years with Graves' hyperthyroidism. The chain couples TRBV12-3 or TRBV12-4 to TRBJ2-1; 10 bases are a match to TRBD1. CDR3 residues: CASKGGQGPYNEQFF. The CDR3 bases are TGTGCCAGTAAGGGGGGACAGGGGCCCTACAATGAGCAGTTCTTC.